This TCR beta chain was obtained from a study of shared clonotypes between healthy human individuals. Study conclusions and caveats: Among four donors, about 5% of naive CD4 clonotypes were found in common.

Profiled with immunoSEQ multiplex PCR; TCRdb holds only in-frame clones, not every one. The sample consists of some 2,000,000 clones, around 95% of them appearing once. Those who donated were healthy HIV-negative adults, with no recent acute infections or vaccinations reported. This clone has only one observation. What it binds is unknown. V was pared by 5 bases and J by 3 bases, with 6 bases of the junction left unmatched. The CDR3 covers 14 residues. Germline values: CDR1 MDHEN, CDR2 SYDVKM. The clonotype was recovered from a man aged 18 to 29 in good health. The specimen sequenced was naive CD4+ T cells sorted from blood. Subset: CD45RA+ positively selected. V and J are TRBV28 and TRBJ1-2; TRBD1 aligns across 7 bases. CDR3 bases: TGTGCCAGCAGTCCAGCAGGGGGGCACTATGGCTACACCTTC. Translated, it gives CASSPAGGHYGYTF.